These T cell receptor beta chains were read from a single sample in a study of CD8 T cells in Susac syndrome. TCRdb reanalysed the immunoSEQ multiplex PCR reads using MiXCR and keeps one entry per CDR3 protein. The data show some 200,000 distinct CDR3 sequences, about 95% seen once. Sequenced input: CD4+ T cells from PBMCs. Receptors originate from a human donor in good health. CDR3s leave out the opening cysteine and the closing phenylalanine or tryptophan. A D gene is named only where the DNA matches it firmly.

j_call | d_call | v_call | cdr3_aa
TRBJ2-6 | - | TRBV21-1 | ASGTSGQSSGANVLT
TRBJ1-5 | TRBD1 | TRBV9 | ASSSRDSLNQPQH
TRBJ2-3 | - | TRBV2 | ASSRDATDTQY
TRBJ2-5 | - | TRBV6-2/TRBV6-3 | ASATAQAETQY
TRBJ2-3 | - | TRBV2 | ASKVDLGADTQY
TRBJ1-1 | - | TRBV14 | ASSQLGDGAF
TRBJ1-2 | - | TRBV7-9 | ASSSRILHEGYT
TRBJ2-7 | - | TRBV4-3 | ASSPLVAQY
TRBJ1-5 | - | TRBV28 | ASSLNVPTDQPQH
TRBJ1-5 | - | TRBV27 | ASSPSTGAGGQPQH
TRBJ2-7 | - | TRBV30 | AWDGGNYEQY
TRBJ1-1 | - | TRBV30 | AWSVLWGTEAF
TRBJ2-7 | - | TRBV3-1 | ASRQGGQGTYEQY
TRBJ2-3 | - | TRBV5-1 | ASSLLGGRGTDTQY
TRBJ2-2 | - | TRBV20-1 | SAPSELNTGELF
TRBJ2-3 | - | TRBV18 | ASSPRDRQY
TRBJ2-6 | - | TRBV4-3 | ASSQALPGANVLT
TRBJ2-3 | - | TRBV27 | ASRSPPDTQY
TRBJ2-5 | TRBD2 | TRBV5-4 | ASSVASGSRETQY
TRBJ2-3 | - | TRBV20-1 | SARDQRTQY
TRBJ1-5 | - | TRBV23-1 | ASSLRVGDQPQH
TRBJ1-2 | - | TRBV13 | ASSFGANSYGYT
TRBJ2-7 | - | TRBV5-6 | ASSWTASYEQY
TRBJ2-1 | - | TRBV19 | ASRSPAGNEQF
TRBJ1-5 | TRBD1 | TRBV15 | ATSSAGGQPQH
TRBJ2-7 | TRBD1 | TRBV6-5 | ASSYRDRGIYEQY
TRBJ1-1 | - | TRBV30 | AWTGGNTEAF
TRBJ2-5 | TRBD2 | TRBV7-7 | ASSLRLAGGIETQY
TRBJ2-1 | TRBD2 | TRBV11-2 | ASTLTSGRYNEQF
TRBJ2-1 | - | TRBV20-1 | SAHGAEGIYNEQF
TRBJ2-1 | TRBD1 | TRBV7-2 | ASSLVVGGQANEQF
TRBJ2-2 | TRBD2 | TRBV30 | AWASKTSGRVTGELF
TRBJ1-4 | - | TRBV20-1 | SARDRGTF
TRBJ1-2 | - | TRBV25-1 | ASSESRLTYGYT
TRBJ2-3 | TRBD1 | TRBV9 | ASSAGTGPTDTQY
TRBJ2-7 | - | TRBV30 | AWSVSQAYEQY
TRBJ1-2 | - | TRBV5-6 | ASSFSPGGYGYT
TRBJ1-4 | - | TRBV6-5 | ASSYSINEKLF
TRBJ2-3 | TRBD2 | TRBV5-1 | ASSPSTSGRAADTQY
TRBJ2-2 | TRBD1 | TRBV9 | ASSIRQGSGELF
TRBJ2-7 | - | TRBV4-3 | ASSRESGTSYEQY
TRBJ2-4 | TRBD2 | TRBV24-1 | ATSENPGRGKNIQY
TRBJ2-1 | - | TRBV3-1 | ASSLSLHNEQF
TRBJ2-5 | - | TRBV5-6 | ASSRAETQY
TRBJ2-1 | - | TRBV15 | ATSRGLDEQF
TRBJ2-3 | - | TRBV12-3/TRBV12-4 | ASSPNLSGTQY
TRBJ2-5 | - | TRBV7-2 | ASSSGLTQY
TRBJ2-1 | TRBD2 | TRBV2 | ASSTSGRVRQF
TRBJ2-2 | - | TRBV2 | ASRWGPGELF
TRBJ2-1 | TRBD2 | TRBV28 | ASSLIAGENWGEQF
TRBJ2-1 | - | TRBV15 | ATSRVGRNEQF
TRBJ2-1 | - | TRBV4-2 | ASSPQTDRNNEQF
TRBJ2-1 | - | TRBV12-3/TRBV12-4 | ASSFHSSAYNEQF
TRBJ2-1 | - | TRBV20-1 | RANEQF
TRBJ2-2 | TRBD2 | TRBV11-3 | ASSLGLAGVATGELF
TRBJ2-2 | - | TRBV20-1 | SARSTGELF
TRBJ2-7 | TRBD2 | TRBV5-1 | ASSLDWTSGVYEQY
TRBJ2-7 | TRBD1 | TRBV3-1 | ASSLGTGAYEQY